This TCR beta chain was identified in a study of CD8 T cells in ankylosing spondylitis. General study results and limits: According to the report, clones linked to the disease were significantly enriched in matched synovial fluid samples taken from ankylosing spondylitis patients. Typical of ankylosing spondylitis blood, it appeared, was a TCR beta motif of fewer than ten highly homologous variants.

This clonotype turned up a few times. Its antigen is unknown. CDR3 size: 16 residues. Germline CDR1 SNHLY, CDR2 FYNNEI. Trimming took off 4 bases at V and 4 bases at J, with 18 bases between the two ends. Quantitative molecular-barcoded 5'-RACE generated the TCR beta libraries. Using its own MiXCR run on the 5' RACE reads, TCRdb lists one record per CDR3 protein. The sample has just over 350,000 distinct CDR3 sequences, 20% to 25% seen once. This rearrangement joins TRBV2 to TRBJ2-3; a weak D match, TRBD1 (6 bases). The sequenced material came from blood, either unsorted or a sorted T cell fraction (not recorded which). This sequence originates from a male donor with ankylosing spondylitis or in good health (not recorded which). The CDR3 coding sequence is TGTGCCAGCAGTGCCTTACAGGGTTTGCTTTCAGATACGCAGTATTTT. Its protein product is CASSALQGLLSDTQYF.